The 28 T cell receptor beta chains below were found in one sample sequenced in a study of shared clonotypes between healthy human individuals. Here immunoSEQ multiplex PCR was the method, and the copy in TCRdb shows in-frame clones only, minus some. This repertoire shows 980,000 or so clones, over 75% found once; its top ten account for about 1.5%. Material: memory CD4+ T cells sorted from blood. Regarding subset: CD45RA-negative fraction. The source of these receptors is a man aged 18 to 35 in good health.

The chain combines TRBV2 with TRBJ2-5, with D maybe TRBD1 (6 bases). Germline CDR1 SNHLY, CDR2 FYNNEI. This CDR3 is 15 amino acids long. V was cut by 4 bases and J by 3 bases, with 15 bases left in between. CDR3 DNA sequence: TGTGCCAGCAGTGTTGGGGGCCTATCCGAAGAGACCCAGTACTTC. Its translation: CASSVGGLSEETQYF.

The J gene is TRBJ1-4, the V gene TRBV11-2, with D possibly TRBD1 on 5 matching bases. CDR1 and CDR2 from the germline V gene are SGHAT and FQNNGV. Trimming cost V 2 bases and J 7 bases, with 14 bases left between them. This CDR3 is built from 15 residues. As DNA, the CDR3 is TGTGCCAGCAGCTTAAGTAAGGGGAGGAGTGAAAAACTGTTTTTT. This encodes CASSLSKGRSEKLFF.

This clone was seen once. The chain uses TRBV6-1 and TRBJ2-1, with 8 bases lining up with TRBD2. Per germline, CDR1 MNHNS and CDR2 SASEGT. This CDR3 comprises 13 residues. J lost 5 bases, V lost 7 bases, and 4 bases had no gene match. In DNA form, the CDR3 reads TGTGCCAGCATGACTAGCGTGGACAATGAGCAGTTCTTC. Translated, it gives CASMTSVDNEQFF.

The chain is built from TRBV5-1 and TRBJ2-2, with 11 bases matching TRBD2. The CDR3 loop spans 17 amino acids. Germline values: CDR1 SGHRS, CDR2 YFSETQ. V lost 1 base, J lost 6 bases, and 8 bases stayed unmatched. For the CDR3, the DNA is TGCGCCAGCAGCTTGAGAATAGCGGGAGGGCCCGCCGGGGAGCTGTTTTTT. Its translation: CASSLRIAGGPAGELFF. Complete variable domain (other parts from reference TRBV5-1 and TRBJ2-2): KAGVTQTPRYLIKTRGQQVTLSCSPISGHRSVSWYQQTPGQGLQFLFEYFSETQRNKGNFPGRFSGRQFSNSRSEMNVSTLELGDSALYLCASSLRIAGGPAGELFFGEGSRLTVL.

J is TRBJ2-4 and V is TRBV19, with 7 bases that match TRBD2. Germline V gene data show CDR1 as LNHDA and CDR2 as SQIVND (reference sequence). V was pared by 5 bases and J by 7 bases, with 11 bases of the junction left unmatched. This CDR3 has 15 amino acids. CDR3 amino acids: CASSLTSLKGNIQYF. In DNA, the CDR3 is TGTGCCAGTAGTTTGACTAGCCTGAAGGGGAACATTCAGTACTTC.

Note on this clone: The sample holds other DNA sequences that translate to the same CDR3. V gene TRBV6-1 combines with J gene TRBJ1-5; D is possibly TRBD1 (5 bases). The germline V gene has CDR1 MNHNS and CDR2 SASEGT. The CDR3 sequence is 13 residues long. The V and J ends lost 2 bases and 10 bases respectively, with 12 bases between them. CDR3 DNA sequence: TGTGCCAGCAGTGAAAGGGGCTCGGGACCCCAGCATTTT. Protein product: CASSERGSGPQHF.

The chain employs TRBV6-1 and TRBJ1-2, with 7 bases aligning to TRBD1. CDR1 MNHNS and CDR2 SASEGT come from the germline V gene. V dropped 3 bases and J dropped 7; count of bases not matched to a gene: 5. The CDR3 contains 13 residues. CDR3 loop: CASSETGSAGYTF. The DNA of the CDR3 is TGTGCCAGCAGTGAGACAGGGTCGGCTGGCTACACCTTC.

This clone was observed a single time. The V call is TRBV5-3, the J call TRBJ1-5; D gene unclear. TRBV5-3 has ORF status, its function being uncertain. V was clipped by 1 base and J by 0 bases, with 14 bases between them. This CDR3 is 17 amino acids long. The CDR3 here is CARSLWTAEYSNQPQHF. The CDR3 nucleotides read TGTGCCAGAAGCTTGTGGACGGCGGAGTATAGCAATCAGCCCCAGCATTTT.

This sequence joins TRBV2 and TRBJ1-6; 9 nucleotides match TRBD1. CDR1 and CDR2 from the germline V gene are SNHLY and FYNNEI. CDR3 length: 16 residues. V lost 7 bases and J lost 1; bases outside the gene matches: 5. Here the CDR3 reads CASIRDRASYNSPLHF. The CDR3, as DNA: TGTGCCAGCATTAGGGACAGGGCGTCCTATAATTCACCCCTCCACTTT.

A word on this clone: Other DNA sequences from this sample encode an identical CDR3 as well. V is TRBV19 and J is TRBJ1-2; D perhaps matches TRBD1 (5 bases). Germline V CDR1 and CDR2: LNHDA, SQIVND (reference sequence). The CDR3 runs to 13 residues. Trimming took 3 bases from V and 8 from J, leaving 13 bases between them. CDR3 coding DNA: TGTGCCAGTAGTATCGTGGGGCCGGCGGGCTACACCTTC. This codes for CASSIVGPAGYTF.

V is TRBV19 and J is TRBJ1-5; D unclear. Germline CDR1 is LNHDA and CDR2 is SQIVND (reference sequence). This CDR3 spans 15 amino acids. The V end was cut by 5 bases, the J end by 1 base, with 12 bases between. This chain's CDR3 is CASSARTGSNQPQHF. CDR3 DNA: TGTGCCAGTAGTGCGAGGACGGGAAGCAATCAGCCCCAGCATTTT.

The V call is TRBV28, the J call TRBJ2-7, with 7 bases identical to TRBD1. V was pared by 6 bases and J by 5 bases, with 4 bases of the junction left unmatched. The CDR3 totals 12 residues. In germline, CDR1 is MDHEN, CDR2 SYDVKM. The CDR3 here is CASSGTVHEQYF. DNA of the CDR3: TGTGCCAGCAGCGGGACAGTCCACGAGCAGTACTTC.

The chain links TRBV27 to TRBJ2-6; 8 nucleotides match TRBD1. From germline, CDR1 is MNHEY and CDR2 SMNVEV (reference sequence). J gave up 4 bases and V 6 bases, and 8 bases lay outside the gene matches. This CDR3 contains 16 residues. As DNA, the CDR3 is TGTGCCAGCAGCCGGACAGGGCCGGAGGGGGCCAACGTCCTGACTTTC. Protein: CASSRTGPEGANVLTF.

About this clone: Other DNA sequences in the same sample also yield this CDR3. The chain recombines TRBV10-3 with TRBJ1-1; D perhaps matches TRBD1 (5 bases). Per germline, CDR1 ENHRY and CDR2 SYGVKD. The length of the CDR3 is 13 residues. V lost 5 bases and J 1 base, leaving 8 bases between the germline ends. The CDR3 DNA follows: TGTGCCATCAGTTCCCAGGGGAACACTGAAGCTTTCTTT. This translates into CAISSQGNTEAFF.

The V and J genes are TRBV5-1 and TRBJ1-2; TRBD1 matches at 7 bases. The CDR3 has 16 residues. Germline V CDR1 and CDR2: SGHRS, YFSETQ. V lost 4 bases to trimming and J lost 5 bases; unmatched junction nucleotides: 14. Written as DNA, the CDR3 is TGCGCCAGCAGCCGGGAACCGGGACAGAATACTTATGGCTACACCTTC. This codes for CASSREPGQNTYGYTF.

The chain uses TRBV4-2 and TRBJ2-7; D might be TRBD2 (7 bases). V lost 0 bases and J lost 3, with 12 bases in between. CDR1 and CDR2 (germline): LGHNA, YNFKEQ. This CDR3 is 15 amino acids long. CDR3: CASSQEGGHLYEQYF. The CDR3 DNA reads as TGTGCCAGCAGCCAAGAGGGGGGGCACCTCTACGAGCAGTACTTC.

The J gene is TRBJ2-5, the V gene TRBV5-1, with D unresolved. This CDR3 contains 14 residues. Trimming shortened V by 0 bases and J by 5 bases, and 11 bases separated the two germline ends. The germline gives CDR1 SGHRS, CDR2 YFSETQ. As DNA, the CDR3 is TGCGCCAGCAGCTTGGAATTCGGCCGGGAGACCCAGTACTTC. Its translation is CASSLEFGRETQYF.

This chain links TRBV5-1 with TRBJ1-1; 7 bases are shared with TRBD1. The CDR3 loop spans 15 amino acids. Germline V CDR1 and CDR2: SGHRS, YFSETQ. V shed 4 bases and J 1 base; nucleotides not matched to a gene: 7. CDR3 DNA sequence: TGCGCCAGCAGCCTGCGGGACAGTTCGAACACTGAAGCTTTCTTT. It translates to CASSLRDSSNTEAFF.

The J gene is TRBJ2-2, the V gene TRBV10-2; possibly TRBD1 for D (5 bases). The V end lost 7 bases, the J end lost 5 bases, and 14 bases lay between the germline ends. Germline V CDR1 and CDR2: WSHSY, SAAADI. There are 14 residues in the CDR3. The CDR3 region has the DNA TGCGCCAGCACTGGTCAGGGCACTACCGGGGAGCTGTTTTTT. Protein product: CASTGQGTTGELFF.

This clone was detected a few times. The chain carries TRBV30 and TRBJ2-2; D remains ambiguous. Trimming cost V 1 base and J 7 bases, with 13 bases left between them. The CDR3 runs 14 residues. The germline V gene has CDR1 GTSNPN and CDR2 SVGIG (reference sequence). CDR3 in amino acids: CAWSGHRYGGELFF. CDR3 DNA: TGTGCCTGGAGTGGACATAGGTACGGCGGGGAGCTGTTTTTT.

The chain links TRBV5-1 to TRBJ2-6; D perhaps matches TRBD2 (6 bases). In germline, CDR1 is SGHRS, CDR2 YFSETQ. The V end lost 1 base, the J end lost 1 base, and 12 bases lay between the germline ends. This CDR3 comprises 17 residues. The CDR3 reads CASSLSGVRSGANVLTF. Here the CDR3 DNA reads TGCGCCAGCAGCTTGTCGGGGGTCCGGTCTGGGGCCAACGTCCTGACTTTC.

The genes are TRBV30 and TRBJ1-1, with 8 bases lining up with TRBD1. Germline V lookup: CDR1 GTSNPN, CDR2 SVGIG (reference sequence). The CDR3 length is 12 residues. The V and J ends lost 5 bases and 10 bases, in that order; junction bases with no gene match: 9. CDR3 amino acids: CAWSGTGFSAFF. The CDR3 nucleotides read TGTGCCTGGTCCGGGACAGGCTTCTCAGCTTTCTTT.

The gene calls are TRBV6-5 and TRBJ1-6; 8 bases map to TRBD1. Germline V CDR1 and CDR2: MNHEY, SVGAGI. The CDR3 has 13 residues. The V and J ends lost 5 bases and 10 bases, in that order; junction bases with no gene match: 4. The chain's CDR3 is CASSPDRGSPLHF. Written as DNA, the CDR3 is TGTGCCAGCAGTCCCGACAGGGGATCACCCCTCCACTTT.

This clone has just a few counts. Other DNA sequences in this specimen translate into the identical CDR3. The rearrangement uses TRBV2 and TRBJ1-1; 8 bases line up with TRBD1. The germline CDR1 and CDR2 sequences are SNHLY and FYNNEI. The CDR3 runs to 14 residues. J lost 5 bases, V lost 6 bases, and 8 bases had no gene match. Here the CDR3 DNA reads TGTGCCAGCAGGGATCAGGGGGCTGGGACTGAAGCTTTCTTT. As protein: CASRDQGAGTEAFF.

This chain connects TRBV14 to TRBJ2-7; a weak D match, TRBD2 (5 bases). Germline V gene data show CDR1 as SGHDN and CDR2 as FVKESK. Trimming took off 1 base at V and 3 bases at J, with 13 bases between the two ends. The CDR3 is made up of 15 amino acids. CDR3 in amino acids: CASSQVRPGSYEQYF. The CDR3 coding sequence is TGTGCCAGCAGCCAAGTCCGACCGGGGAGCTACGAGCAGTACTTC.

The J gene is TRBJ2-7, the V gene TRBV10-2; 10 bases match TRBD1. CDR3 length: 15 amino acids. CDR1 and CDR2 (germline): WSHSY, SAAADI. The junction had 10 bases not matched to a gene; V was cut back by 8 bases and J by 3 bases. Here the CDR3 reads CASPDRDRGFYEQYF. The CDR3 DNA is TGCGCCAGCCCTGATCGGGACAGGGGATTCTACGAGCAGTACTTC.

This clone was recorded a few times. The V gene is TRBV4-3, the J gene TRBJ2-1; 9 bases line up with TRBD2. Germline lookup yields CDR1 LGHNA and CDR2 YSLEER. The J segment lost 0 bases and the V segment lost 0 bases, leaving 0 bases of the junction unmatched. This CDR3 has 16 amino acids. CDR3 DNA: TGCGCCAGCAGCCAAGAAGCGGGAGGCTCCTACAATGAGCAGTTCTTC. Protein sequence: CASSQEAGGSYNEQFF.

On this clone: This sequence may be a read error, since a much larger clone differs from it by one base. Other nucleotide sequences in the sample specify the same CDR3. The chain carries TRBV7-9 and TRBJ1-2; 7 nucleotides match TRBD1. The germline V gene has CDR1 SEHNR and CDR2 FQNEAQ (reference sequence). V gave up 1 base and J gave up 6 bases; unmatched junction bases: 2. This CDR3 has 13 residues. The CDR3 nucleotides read TGTGCCAGCAGCTTAGGGCAGGGGGATGGCTACACCTTC. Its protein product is CASSLGQGDGYTF.